A selection of T cell receptor beta chains follows, all from one sample in a study of blood T cell repertoires in COVID-19. Clones were read by immunoSEQ multiplex PCR, and TCRdb kept only the in-frame ones, dropping some. The table records hundreds of thousands of clones, over 65% of them present only once. Sequencing was carried out using peripheral blood. The receptors come from a woman in her 70s with active or convalescent COVID-19. Each CDR3 is given with its conserved first and last residue. A D gene is named only where the DNA matches it firmly. The size field is filled for only some rows; it gives once, few, many or a size class.

TRBJ1-1,TRBV9,NA,NA,TGTGCCAGCGACTCGGGGAGATTCGGCACTGAAGCTTTCTTT,CASDSGRFGTEAFF
TRBJ1-2,TRBV25-1,NA,NA,TGTGCCAGCAGTGAAAGGCAGGCTAACTATGGCTACACCTTC,CASSERQANYGYTF
TRBJ1-1,TRBV5-1,NA,TRBD1,TGCGCCAGCAGCTTACAGACCACAGGGGGTGACGCTGAAGCTTTCTTT,CASSLQTTGGDAEAFF
TRBJ2-3,TRBV18,NA,TRBD1,TGTGCCAGCTCACCACCGCCCAGGGGGACGGATACGCAGTATTTT,CASSPPPRGTDTQYF
TRBJ2-2,TRBV9,NA,TRBD2,TGTGCCAGCAGCGTATTGGGACTAGCGGACGGGGAGCTGTTTTTT,CASSVLGLADGELFF
TRBJ2-1,TRBV7-9,once,TRBD2,TGTGCCAGCAGCTTGGGACTAGCTGGCAATGAGCAGTTCTTC,CASSLGLAGNEQFF
TRBJ2-7,TRBV29-1,NA,NA,TGCAGCGTGCGGAAGGACATCTCCTACGAGCAGTACTTC,CSVRKDISYEQYF
TRBJ2-3,TRBV11-2,NA,TRBD2,TGTGCCAGCAGCGACCGCACTAGCGGTTCTACAGATACGCAGTATTTT,CASSDRTSGSTDTQYF
TRBJ2-7,TRBV7-9,NA,NA,TGTGCCAGCAGTCACCTAGAGGGGGAGGGAGGGTACGAGCAGTACTTC,CASSHLEGEGGYEQYF
TRBJ1-2,TRBV4-2,many,NA,TGTGCCAGCAGTAGGGAGGGCTATGGCTACACCTTC,CASSREGYGYTF
TRBJ2-7,TRBV5-1,NA,TRBD2,TGCGCCAGTTCCTACGGACTAGCGGGAATCTACCGGTACGAGCAGTACTTC,CASSYGLAGIYRYEQYF
TRBJ1-5,TRBV2,NA,NA,TGTGCCAGCAGTGAAGAGGGGATCCAGCCCCAGCATTTT,CASSEEGIQPQHF
TRBJ1-5,TRBV7-9,NA,NA,TGTGCCAGCAGCTTACAGACAGTCAATCAGCCCCAGCATTTT,CASSLQTVNQPQHF
TRBJ1-4,TRBV2,NA,NA,TGTGCCAGCGACCGATATGGGGCGAATGAAAAACTGTTTTTT,CASDRYGANEKLFF
TRBJ2-2,TRBV11-2,NA,NA,TGTGCCAGCAGCCCCAGGGGTCCAGGGACGAACACCGGGGAGCTGTTTTTT,CASSPRGPGTNTGELFF
TRBJ2-1,TRBV7-8,once,TRBD2,TGTGCCAGCACCCACGGCGGGACTAGCGTCAATGAGCAGTTCTTC,CASTHGGTSVNEQFF
TRBJ2-3,TRBV10-3,NA,NA,TGTGCCATCATGGCCGGACATGAGCCCAGAGATACGCAGTATTTT,CAIMAGHEPRDTQYF
TRBJ1-2,TRBV5-1,NA,TRBD1,TGCGCCAGCAGCGTACCGGGACAGGTGGGCTATGGCTACACCTTC,CASSVPGQVGYGYTF
TRBJ1-1,TRBV5-1,NA,TRBD1,TGCGCCAGCAGCTCACGGACAGGGGTTGAAGCTTTCTTT,CASSSRTGVEAFF
TRBJ1-6,TRBV10-3,NA,NA,TGTGCCATTCGGACAGCACGGAATTCACCCCTCCACTTT,CAIRTARNSPLHF
TRBJ2-5,TRBV5-1,NA,TRBD1,TGCGCCAGCTCTTCCGGGACAGGGGGGTACCAAGAGACCCAGTACTTC,CASSSGTGGYQETQYF
TRBJ1-6,TRBV5-1,once,NA,TGCGCCAGCAGACCGGTGGGGGCGTCAGGCTATAATTCACCCCTCCACTTT,CASRPVGASGYNSPLHF
TRBJ1-4,TRBV5-6,NA,NA,TGTGCCAGCAGCTTAGCGGGCGCAGGCTCTAATGAAAAACTGTTTTTT,CASSLAGAGSNEKLFF
TRBJ1-2,TRBV7-9,NA,TRBD1,TGTGCCAGCAGCTTACCGACAGGGTATCGCTATGGCTACACCTTC,CASSLPTGYRYGYTF
TRBJ1-1,TRBV5-1,NA,NA,TGCGCCAGCAGCTTTGGGGGGGCTGCGAACACTGAAGCTTTCTTT,CASSFGGAANTEAFF
TRBJ2-3,TRBV9,NA,TRBD1,TGTGCCAGCAGCGTAGGGGGACAGGGGCCAGATACGCAGTATTTT,CASSVGGQGPDTQYF